These 4 T cell receptor beta chains share one sample of origin, sequenced in a study of radiotherapy plus CTLA-4 blockade in lung cancer. TCRdb's copy holds only in-frame clones and misses some; the assay was immunoSEQ multiplex PCR. Among some 90,000 clones, 75% to 90% were seen once, and the ten largest hold 2% to 2.5%. This sample comprised peripheral blood, obtained from a patient treated with radiotherapy plus ipilimumab. The receptors here all came from a human donor with non-small cell lung cancer who had a partial response to radiotherapy plus ipilimumab.

The chain couples TRBV4-1 to TRBJ1-2, with D uncertain. The CDR3 runs 15 residues. The germline V gene encodes CDR1 MGHRA and CDR2 YSYEKL. The ends were cut back, 0 bases at V and 6 bases at J, with 14 bases in the middle. CDR3 protein: CASSQDLGKTNGYTF. CDR3 in DNA: TGCGCCAGCAGCCAAGATCTCGGTAAAACTAATGGCTACACCTTC.

V gene TRBV7-8 combines with J gene TRBJ2-1, with 12 bases matching TRBD2. Trimming cost V 5 bases and J 10 bases; bases outside gene matches: 3. Germline lookup yields CDR1 SGHVS and CDR2 FQNEAQ. The CDR3 runs 13 residues. CDR3 residues: CASSPGTSGEQFF. The CDR3 DNA sequence: TGTGCCAGCAGCCCCGGGACTAGCGGGGAGCAGTTCTTC.

The gene calls are TRBV5-4 and TRBJ2-2, with 7 bases aligning to TRBD1. The CDR3 has 16 residues. Trimming took 0 bases from V and 6 from J; bases not matched to a gene: 8. CDR1 and CDR2 (germline): SGHNT, YYREEE (reference sequence). The DNA of the CDR3 is TGTGCCAGCAGCTTGGCTCGACAGGGTGGAGCCGGGGAGCTGTTTTTT. This gives the protein CASSLARQGGAGELFF.

The gene calls are TRBV6-1 and TRBJ2-3; D possibly corresponds to TRBD2 (6 bases). Trimming removed 4 bases from V and 5 bases from J, with 7 bases in between. CDR1 is MNHNS, CDR2 SASEGT, per germline. The CDR3 spans 12 residues. CDR3 DNA: TGTGCCAGCAGTGTGGAGGGAGATACGCAGTATTTT. This gives the protein CASSVEGDTQYF.